This T cell receptor (beta chain) was captured in a study of cytomegalovirus exposure and HLA in healthy donors. Study-wide points: Certain sequence variants were highly shared and formed a cluster, and this cluster was likely a sequencing artifact.

The primer mix had 60 Vbeta and 13 Jbeta primers. Using immunoSEQ multiplex PCR, the repertoire was profiled, and TCRdb retains in-frame clones only, with some absent. Here the sample spans roughly 51,000 clones, approximately 85% being singletons. Comments on this clone: Its target is not known.

Trimming took off 6 bases at V and 3 bases at J, with 10 bases between the two ends. The CDR3 loop spans 13 amino acids. Germline V gives CDR1 SGHKS, CDR2 YYEKEE (reference sequence). The chain uses TRBV5-5 and TRBJ2-1; D call uncertain. This receptor was obtained from a boy aged 10-17 years in good health and CMV-seropositive. Material: PBMCs. CDR3: CASKWADYNEQFF. The CDR3 DNA reads as TGTGCCAGCAAGTGGGCTGACTACAATGAGCAGTTCTTC.